This note documents a single T cell receptor (beta chain) sequence. These data come from a study of blood T cell repertoires in COVID-19. The CDR3 has 12 residues. With 10 bases clipped from V and 4 bases from J, the junction kept 4 bases outside the gene matches. Germline values: CDR1 WSHSY, CDR2 SAAADI. Sequenced by immunoSEQ multiplex PCR; TCRdb stores in-frame clones only, minus some. The sample holds a few hundred thousand clones; 89% are singletons and the top ten take 0.94%. The sequencing input was peripheral blood. The clonotype was recovered from a woman aged 40 to 50 who had recovered from COVID-19. This chain links TRBV10-2 with TRBJ2-1; 7 bases fit TRBD1. CDR3 residues: CAIGTVYNEQFF. The DNA for the CDR3 is TGCGCCATTGGGACAGTTTACAATGAGCAGTTCTTC.